This T cell receptor beta chain stems from a study of CD4 T cells in relation to SARS-CoV-2 and coronaviruses. Study as a whole: After approximately 10 days of antigen culture, PBMC TCR beta CDR3s were sequenced.

Libraries were prepared by immunoSEQ multiplex PCR; TCRdb keeps only in-frame clonotypes and omits some of them. This table holds about 22,000 clones, around four fifths found once. Germline CDR1 is PRHDT and CDR2 is FYEKMQ (reference sequence). V gave up 8 bases and J gave up 1 base, with 15 bases separating them. The CDR3 contains 14 residues. The unexposed donors gave CD4+ T cells in about 2010-2019, prior to COVID-19. CD4+ T cells were isolated from the cells after 10 days of culture. Comments on this clone: The antigen is not known.

V is TRBV13 and J is TRBJ2-7, with D possibly being TRBD1 (5 bases). The receptor's source is a human donor in good health. The sequenced sample consisted of CD4+ T cells from PBMCs, cultured in vitro. The CDR3 nucleotides read TGTGCCAGCCGCGTCGCAGGGCGTTCCTACGAGCAGTACTTC. Translation: CASRVAGRSYEQYF.